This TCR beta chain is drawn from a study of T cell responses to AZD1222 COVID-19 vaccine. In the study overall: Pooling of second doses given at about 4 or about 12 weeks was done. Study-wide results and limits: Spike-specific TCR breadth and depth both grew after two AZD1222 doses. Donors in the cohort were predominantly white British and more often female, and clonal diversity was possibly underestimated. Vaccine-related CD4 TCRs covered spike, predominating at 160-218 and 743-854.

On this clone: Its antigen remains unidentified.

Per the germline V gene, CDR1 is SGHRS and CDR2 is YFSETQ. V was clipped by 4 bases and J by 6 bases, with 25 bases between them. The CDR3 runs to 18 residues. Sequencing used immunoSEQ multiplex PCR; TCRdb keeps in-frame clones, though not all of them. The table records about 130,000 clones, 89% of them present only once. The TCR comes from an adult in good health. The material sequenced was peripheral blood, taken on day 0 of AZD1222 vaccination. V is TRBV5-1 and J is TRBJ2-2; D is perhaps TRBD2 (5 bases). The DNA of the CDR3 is TGCGCCAGCAGCCCGTTAGTTCTGCCCCGTACGGGGTCCGGGGAGCTGTTTTTT. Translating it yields CASSPLVLPRTGSGELFF.